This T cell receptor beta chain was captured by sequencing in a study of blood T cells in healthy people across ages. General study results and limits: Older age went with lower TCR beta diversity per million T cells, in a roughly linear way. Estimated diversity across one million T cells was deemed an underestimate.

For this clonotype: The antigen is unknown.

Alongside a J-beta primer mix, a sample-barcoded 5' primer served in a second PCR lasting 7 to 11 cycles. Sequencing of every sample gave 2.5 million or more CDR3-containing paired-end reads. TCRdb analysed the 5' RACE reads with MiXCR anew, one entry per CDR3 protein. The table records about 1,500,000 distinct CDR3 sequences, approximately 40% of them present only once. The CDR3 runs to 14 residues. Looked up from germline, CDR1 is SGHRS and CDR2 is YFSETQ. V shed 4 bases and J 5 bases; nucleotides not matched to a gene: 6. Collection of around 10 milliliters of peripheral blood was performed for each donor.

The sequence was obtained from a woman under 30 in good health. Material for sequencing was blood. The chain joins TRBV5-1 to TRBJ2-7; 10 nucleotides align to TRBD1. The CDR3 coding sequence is TGCGCCAGCAGCCGGGACAGGGGAAGGAACGAGCAGTACTTC. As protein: CASSRDRGRNEQYF.